These T cell receptor beta chains were read from a single sample in a study of radiation and T cells in renal cell carcinoma. Some clones are missing from TCRdb's copy, which holds only in-frame ones; the method was immunoSEQ multiplex PCR. The sample has 40,000 to 50,000 clones, about 84% seen once. The input for sequencing was blood, taken from a patient whose treatment included radiotherapy and nephrectomy. All receptors derive from a woman between 65 and 79 years old with renal cell carcinoma. Both conserved end residues are trimmed from each CDR3. A D gene is named only where the DNA matches it firmly. Where a row states a size, it is once, few, many or the class of an expanded clone; other rows omit it.

TRBV6-5,.,TRBJ2-2,TRBD1,11,ASRGQGAGELF
TRBV11-3,few,TRBJ2-5,.,12,ASSSWDNQETQY
TRBV5-1,.,TRBJ2-7,TRBD2,16,ASSSQGSASSGGYEQY
TRBV7-8,once,TRBJ2-1,.,15,ASSSDSSGRSYNEQF
TRBV7-3,.,TRBJ2-7,.,11,ASSLELQGQQY
TRBV7-8,.,TRBJ2-2,.,12,ASSLGGDTGELF
TRBV5-4,.,TRBJ1-1,.,10,ASSLEHREAF
TRBV14,.,TRBJ2-5,TRBD1,13,ASSQWTGRRETQY
TRBV2,.,TRBJ2-5,.,16,ASSERSAGAGDLGAQY
TRBV4-3,.,TRBJ1-5,TRBD1,13,ASSQGRTGGQPQH
TRBV6-1,.,TRBJ2-7,.,12,ASSGGRGRNEQY
TRBV7-2,.,TRBJ2-6,.,13,ASSLSALEANVLT
TRBV14,.,TRBJ1-2,.,12,ASSGQWANYGYT
TRBV5-1,.,TRBJ2-1,TRBD2,12,ASSTGLVYNEQF
TRBV6-7,.,TRBJ1-1,.,16,ASSYSPRQSLPNTEAF
TRBV5-1,.,TRBJ2-6,.,14,ASRPDGSSGANVLT
TRBV15,.,TRBJ2-7,.,11,ATSRESWSEQY
TRBV7-9,.,TRBJ1-5,.,10,ASSPDNQPQH
TRBV5-1,.,TRBJ2-7,TRBD2,13,ASSEGLAGGYEQY
TRBV5-6,.,TRBJ1-1,.,13,ASSGTRGGNTEAF
TRBV5-6,.,TRBJ2-7,.,12,ASSFQGSSYEQY
TRBV10-3,few,TRBJ2-1,TRBD2,12,AIMGGDPYNEQF
TRBV2,few,TRBJ2-3,.,12,AVIRGSSTDTQY
TRBV7-9,.,TRBJ1-1,.,13,ASSLRATGGTEAF
TRBV7-8,few,TRBJ2-7,.,12,ASSLYRTAYEQY
TRBV7-3,few,TRBJ1-2,.,12,ASSPGAGINGYT